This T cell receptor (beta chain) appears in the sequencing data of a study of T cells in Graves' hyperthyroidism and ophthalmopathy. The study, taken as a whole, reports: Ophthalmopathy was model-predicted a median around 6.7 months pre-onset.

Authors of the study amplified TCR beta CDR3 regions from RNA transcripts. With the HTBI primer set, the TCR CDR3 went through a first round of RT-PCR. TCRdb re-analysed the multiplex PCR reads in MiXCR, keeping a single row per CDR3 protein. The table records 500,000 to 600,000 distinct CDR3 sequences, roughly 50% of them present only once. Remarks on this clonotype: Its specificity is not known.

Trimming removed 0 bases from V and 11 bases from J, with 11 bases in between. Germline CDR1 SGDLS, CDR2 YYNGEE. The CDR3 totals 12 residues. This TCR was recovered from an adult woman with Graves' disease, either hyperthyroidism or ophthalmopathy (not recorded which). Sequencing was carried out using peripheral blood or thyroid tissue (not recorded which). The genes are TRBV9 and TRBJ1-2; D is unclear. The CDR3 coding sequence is TGTGCCAGCAGCGTAGGGACTAGCGGGTACACCTTC. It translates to CASSVGTSGYTF.